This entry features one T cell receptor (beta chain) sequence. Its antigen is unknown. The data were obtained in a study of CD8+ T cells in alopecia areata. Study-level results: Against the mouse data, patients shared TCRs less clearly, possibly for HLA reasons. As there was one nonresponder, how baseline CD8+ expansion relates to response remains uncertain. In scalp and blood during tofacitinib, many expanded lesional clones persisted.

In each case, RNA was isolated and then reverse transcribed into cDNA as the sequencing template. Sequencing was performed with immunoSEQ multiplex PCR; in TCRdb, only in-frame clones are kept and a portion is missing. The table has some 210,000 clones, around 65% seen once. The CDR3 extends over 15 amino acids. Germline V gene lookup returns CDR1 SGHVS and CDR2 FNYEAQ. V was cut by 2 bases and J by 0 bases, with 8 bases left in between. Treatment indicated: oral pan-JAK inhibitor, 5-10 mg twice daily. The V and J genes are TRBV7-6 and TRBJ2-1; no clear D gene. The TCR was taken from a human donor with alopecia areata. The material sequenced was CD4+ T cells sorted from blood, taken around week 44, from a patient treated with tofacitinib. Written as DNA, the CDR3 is TGTGCCAGCAGCTTATCGGAAGTCTCCTACAATGAGCAGTTCTTC. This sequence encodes CASSLSEVSYNEQFF.